This TCR beta chain is drawn from a study of T cell responses to AZD1222 COVID-19 vaccine. Study context: Second doses that came at about 4 or about 12 weeks were put together.

Points from the study as a whole: Breadth and depth of Spike-specific TCRs rose after two AZD1222 doses. Clonal diversity may have been underestimated in mostly white British donors.

This clone was picked up one time. Its antigen is unidentified. Other nucleotide sequences in the sample specify the same CDR3. CDR1 and CDR2 from the germline V gene are SEHNR and FQNEAQ (reference sequence). Trimming took off 1 base at V and 4 bases at J, with 4 bases between the two ends. The CDR3 has 12 residues. Sequencing used immunoSEQ multiplex PCR; TCRdb keeps in-frame clones, though not all of them. The table has around 140,000 clones, about 94% seen once. The chain joins TRBV7-9 to TRBJ1-2, with D unresolved. Here the sequenced sample was peripheral blood, taken on day 0 of AZD1222 vaccination. The sequence derives from an adult in good health. The CDR3 protein is CASSLEGYGYTF. CDR3 DNA: TGTGCCAGCAGCTTAGAGGGCTATGGCTACACCTTC.